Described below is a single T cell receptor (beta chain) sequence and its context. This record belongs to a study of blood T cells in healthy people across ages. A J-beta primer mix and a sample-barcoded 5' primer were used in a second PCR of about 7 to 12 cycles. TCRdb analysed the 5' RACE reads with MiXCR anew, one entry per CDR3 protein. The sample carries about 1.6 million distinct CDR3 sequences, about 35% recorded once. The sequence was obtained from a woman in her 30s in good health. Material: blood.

CDR3 in DNA: TGTGCCAGCGGACCGGGACAGGGGTGCCAGCCCCAGCATTTT. It translates to CASGPGQGCQPQHF. The chain employs TRBV6-2 or TRBV6-3 and TRBJ1-5, with TRBD1 matching over 10 bases. With 8 bases clipped from V and 7 bases from J, the junction kept 8 bases outside the gene matches. Looked up from germline, CDR1 is MNHEY and CDR2 is SVGEGT. The CDR3 has 14 amino acids.